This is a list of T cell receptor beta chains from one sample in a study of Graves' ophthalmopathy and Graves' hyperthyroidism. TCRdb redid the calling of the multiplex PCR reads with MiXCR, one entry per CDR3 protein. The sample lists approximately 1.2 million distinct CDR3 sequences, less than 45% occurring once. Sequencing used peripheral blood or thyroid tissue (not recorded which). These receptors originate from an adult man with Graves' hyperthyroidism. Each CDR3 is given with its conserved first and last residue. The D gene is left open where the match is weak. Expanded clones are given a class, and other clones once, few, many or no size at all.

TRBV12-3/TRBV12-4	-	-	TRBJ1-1	CASSYSKFGGGTEAFF	TGTGCCAGCAGTTACTCGAAGTTCGGGGGTGGCACTGAAGCTTTCTTT
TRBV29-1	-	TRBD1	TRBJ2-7	CSVGGTGADEQYF	TGCAGCGTTGGCGGGACAGGGGCGGACGAGCAGTACTTC
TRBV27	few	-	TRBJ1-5	CASSPREYSNQPQHF	TGTGCCAGCAGTCCCAGGGAGTATAGCAATCAGCCCCAGCATTTT
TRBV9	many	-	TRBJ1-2	CASSVGQQGEGYTF	TGTGCCAGCAGCGTAGGGCAACAGGGTGAAGGCTACACCTTC
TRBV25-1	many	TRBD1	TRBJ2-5	CASSGAGQADEETQYF	TGTGCCAGCAGTGGCGCGGGACAGGCCGACGAAGAGACCCAGTACTTC
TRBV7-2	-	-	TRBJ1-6	CASIEGSSRNSPLHF	TGTGCCAGCATCGAGGGAAGCTCCAGAAATTCACCCCTCCACTTT
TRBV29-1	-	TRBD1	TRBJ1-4	CSVRGRTGSEKLFF	TGCAGCGTTAGAGGTCGGACAGGGTCTGAAAAACTGTTTTTT
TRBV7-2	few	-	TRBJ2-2	CASSSQTTGLVAGELFF	TGTGCCAGCAGCTCCCAGACAACAGGGTTAGTTGCCGGGGAGCTGTTTTTT
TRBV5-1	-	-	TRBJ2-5	CASSPQGPYQETQYF	TGCGCCAGCAGCCCGCAGGGACCGTACCAAGAGACCCAGTACTTC
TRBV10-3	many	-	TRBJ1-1	CAISGGGTDTEAFF	TGTGCCATCAGTGGGGGGGGCACGGACACTGAAGCTTTCTTT
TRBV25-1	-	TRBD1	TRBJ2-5	CASSDAGTGLQETQYF	TGTGCCAGCAGTGACGCCGGGACAGGGCTCCAAGAGACCCAGTACTTC
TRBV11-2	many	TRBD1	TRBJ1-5	CASSSQGAHQPQHF	TGTGCCAGCTCTAGCCAGGGGGCTCATCAGCCCCAGCATTTT
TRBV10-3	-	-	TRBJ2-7	CAISEQDEQYF	TGTGCCATCAGTGAACAAGACGAGCAGTACTTC
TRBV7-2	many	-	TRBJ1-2	CASSPAGARPNYGYTF	TGTGCCAGCAGCCCCGCAGGGGCAAGGCCTAACTATGGCTACACCTTC
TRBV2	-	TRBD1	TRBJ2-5	CAKEGAGETQYF	TGTGCCAAAGAGGGGGCGGGAGAGACCCAGTACTTC
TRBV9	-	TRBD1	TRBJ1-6	CASSPGTATSSYNSPLHF	TGTGCCAGCAGCCCTGGGACAGCCACTAGCTCCTATAATTCACCCCTCCACTTT
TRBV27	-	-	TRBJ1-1	CASSFGTQGTEAFF	TGTGCCAGCAGTTTCGGGACCCAAGGAACTGAAGCTTTCTTT
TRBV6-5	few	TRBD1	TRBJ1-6	CASSYSFDRDRSPLHF	TGTGCCAGCAGTTACTCATTCGACAGGGACAGATCACCCCTCCACTTT
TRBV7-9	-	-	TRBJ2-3	CASSQATYTQYF	TGTGCCAGCAGCCAAGCCACATATACGCAGTATTTT
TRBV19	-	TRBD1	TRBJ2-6	CAGGTGSNVLTF	TGTGCCGGTGGGACAGGGTCCAACGTCCTGACTTTC
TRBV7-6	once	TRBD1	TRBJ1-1	CASSPEGANIEAFF	TGTGCCAGCAGTCCCGAGGGGGCGAACATTGAAGCTTTCTTT
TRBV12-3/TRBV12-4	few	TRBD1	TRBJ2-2	CASSLTGPNTGELFF	TGTGCCAGCAGCTTGACAGGGCCGAACACCGGGGAGCTGTTTTTT
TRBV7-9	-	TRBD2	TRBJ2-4	CASSSVGLAVSKNIQYF	TGTGCCAGCAGCTCGGTAGGGCTAGCGGTGTCCAAAAACATTCAGTACTTC
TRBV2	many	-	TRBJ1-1	CASSARLGTEAFF	TGTGCCAGCAGTGCCCGATTGGGGACTGAAGCTTTCTTT
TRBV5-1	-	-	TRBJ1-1	CASSAGLEAFF	TGCGCCAGCAGCGCGGGACTTGAAGCTTTCTTT
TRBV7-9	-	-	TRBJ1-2	CASSFQGRANYGYTF	TGTGCCAGCAGCTTCCAGGGGCGAGCTAACTATGGCTACACCTTC
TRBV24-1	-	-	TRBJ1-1	CATSVRGDREAFF	TGTGCCACCAGTGTAAGGGGGGATAGGGAAGCTTTCTTT
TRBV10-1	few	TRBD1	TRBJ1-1	CATTGTNTEAFF	TGCGCCACGACAGGGACGAACACTGAAGCTTTCTTT
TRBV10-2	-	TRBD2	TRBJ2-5	CASSAVAGGQETQYF	TGCGCCAGCAGCGCCGTAGCGGGGGGTCAAGAGACCCAGTACTTC
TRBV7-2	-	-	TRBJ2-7	CASSSLPGSPYEQYF	TGTGCCAGCAGTTCCCTCCCGGGGTCCCCCTACGAGCAGTACTTC
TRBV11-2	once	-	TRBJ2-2	CASSRRDSTSGELFF	TGTGCCAGCAGCCGCCGGGACTCAACGTCGGGGGAGCTGTTTTTT
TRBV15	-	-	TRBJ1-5	CATSGGGTSGQHQHF	TGTGCCACCAGCGGAGGAGGGACCTCCGGCCAGCACCAGCATTTT
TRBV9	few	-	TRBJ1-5	CASSPTIENWQPQHF	TGTGCCAGCAGCCCGACCATTGAGAATTGGCAGCCCCAGCATTTT
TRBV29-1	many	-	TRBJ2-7	CSVSPGGTYEQYF	TGCAGCGTTTCACCAGGGGGGACCTACGAGCAGTACTTC
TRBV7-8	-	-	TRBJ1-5	CASAAHREAQHF	TGTGCCAGCGCGGCGCACAGGGAAGCCCAGCATTTT
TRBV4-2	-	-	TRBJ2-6	CASSQEHSGANVLTF	TGTGCCAGCAGCCAAGAGCACTCTGGGGCCAACGTCCTGACTTTC
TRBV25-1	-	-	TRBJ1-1	CASSGAVGRNTEAFF	TGTGCCAGCAGTGGGGCAGTAGGCCGGAACACTGAAGCTTTCTTT
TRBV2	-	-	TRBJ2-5	CASSGGLAGGILAQYF	-
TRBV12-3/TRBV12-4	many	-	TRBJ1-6	CASSLIGQKALHF	TGTGCCAGCAGTTTGATTGGCCAGAAGGCCCTCCACTTT
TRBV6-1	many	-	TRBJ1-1	CASSEALREGEAFF	TGTGCCAGCAGTGAAGCGCTAAGGGAGGGTGAAGCTTTCTTT
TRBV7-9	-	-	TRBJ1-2	CASGQYGYTF	TGTGCCAGCGGACAGTATGGCTACACCTTC
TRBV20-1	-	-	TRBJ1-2	CSAKPHFYGYTF	TGCAGTGCTAAGCCCCACTTCTATGGCTACACCTTC
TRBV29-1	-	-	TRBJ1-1	CSVWGTMEEAFF	TGCAGCGTTTGGGGGACAATGGAGGAAGCTTTCTTT
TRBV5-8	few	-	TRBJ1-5	CASSFYDGNQPQHF	TGTGCCAGCAGCTTCTACGACGGGAATCAGCCCCAGCATTTT
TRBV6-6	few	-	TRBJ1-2	CARVDKTYGYTF	TGTGCCAGGGTAGACAAGACCTATGGCTACACCTTC
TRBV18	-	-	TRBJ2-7	CASSPRSGRSYEQYF	TGTGCCAGCTCACCACGGTCAGGGCGGTCCTACGAGCAGTACTTC
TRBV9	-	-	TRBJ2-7	CASSNSDRTYEQYF	TGTGCCAGCAGCAACTCCGACCGAACCTACGAGCAGTACTTC
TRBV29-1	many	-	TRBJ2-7	CSVESQGSSYEQYF	TGCAGCGTTGAAAGCCAGGGGAGCTCCTACGAGCAGTACTTC
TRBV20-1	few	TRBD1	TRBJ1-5	CSASPGTGHSEPQHF	TGCAGTGCTTCGCCCGGGACAGGGCATAGTGAGCCCCAGCATTTT
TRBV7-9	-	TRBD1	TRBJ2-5	CASSEGTGATGGETQYF	TGTGCCAGCAGTGAAGGGACAGGGGCGACTGGAGGAGAGACCCAGTACTTC
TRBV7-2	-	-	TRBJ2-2	CASSLARGSANTGELFF	TGTGCCAGCAGCTTAGCCAGGGGATCGGCGAACACCGGGGAGCTGTTTTTT
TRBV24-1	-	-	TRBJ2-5	CATSDNEQRETQYF	TGTGCCACCAGTGATAACGAACAGCGGGAGACCCAGTACTTC
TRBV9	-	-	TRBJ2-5	CASRLLWGSGETQYF	TGTGCCAGCAGACTCCTCTGGGGGTCCGGGGAGACCCAGTACTTC